This TCR beta chain was documented in a study of blood T cell repertoires in COVID-19. This clone came up once. Source study methods: Reference gene primer amplification in the assay estimated nucleated cell counts. Method: immunoSEQ multiplex PCR; TCRdb's copy keeps in-frame clones and lacks some. That table supplies the V and J calls and clone size; D and trimming were determined from the DNA. Among about 120,000 clones listed, roughly 78% were seen once. The receptor was isolated from a man aged 60 to 75 with active or convalescent COVID-19. Sequenced sample: peripheral blood.

In nucleotides, the CDR3 is TGTGCCAGCAGTGAAGGGGTTCAGCCCCAGCATTTT. Amino acid sequence: CASSEGVQPQHF. This sequence joins TRBV28 and TRBJ1-5; possible D gene TRBD1, 5 bases. The germline gives CDR1 MDHEN, CDR2 SYDVKM. V shed 5 bases and J shed 6 bases, with 8 bases lying between them. The CDR3 is 12 amino acids.